This paragraph covers one TCR beta chain sequence. This specimen belongs to a study of chemoradiotherapy in HPV16-positive cancers. Measured with immunoSEQ multiplex PCR; TCRdb has only the in-frame clones, and not every one. The profile shows approximately 6,600 clones, around 85% of them singletons. CDR3 size: 14 residues. V was clipped by 5 bases and J by 1 base, with 9 bases between them. Germline CDR1 SNHLY, CDR2 FYNNEI. This chain joins TRBV2 and TRBJ1-3; D not certain. The specimen comprised tumor tissue, sampled from a patient who underwent chemoradiotherapy. This clonotype originated in a human donor with HPV-associated anogenital cancer. The CDR3 coding sequence is TGTGCCAGCAGTTTTCTAACGTCTGGAAACACCATATATTTT. It codes for CASSFLTSGNTIYF.